The T cell receptor beta chain under discussion was sequenced for a study of blood T cell repertoires in COVID-19 (dated by TCRdb to between 2020 and 2021). Describing the broader study: Collaborator samples came from the United States, Italy and Spain and covered acute and convalescent phases of COVID-19. The repertoires were released in a freely available public database intended as a resource for research on the immune response to SARS-CoV-2. Deeply sampled blood TCRbeta repertoires from subjects exposed to, actively infected with, or recovered from COVID-19 were included in the dataset. Nearly every sample came with metadata listing a de-identified subject ID, COVID-19 status, age in years and sex. The samples were drawn from the first 160 participants of the ongoing ImmuneRACE study and from 950 to 1,500 subjects provided by 6 global collaborators. The prospective study material was composed of cDNA or gDNA derived from T cells, B-cell-depleted T cells, or PBMCs. HLA class I and class II types, where available, came from metadata supplied by the sample provider rather than from assay-based typing.

V sheds 7 bases and J sheds 0 bases, leaving 13 bases between their ends. The CDR3 sequence holds 14 residues, the cysteine and phenylalanine included. The kept DNA is CDR3 alone, 42 bases in frame from the first base. The germline V gene supplies CDR1 SGHVS and CDR2 FQNEAQ. Concerning this clone itself: It has no known antigen specificity. The record has no base qualities; no much larger clone is one base away.

The immunoSEQ Assay, a bias-controlled multiplex PCR, was used to amplify TCRbeta CDR3 regions from genomic DNA. The paper's processing steps were these. The number of nucleated cells in each sample was estimated from the amplification of reference gene primers within the assay. To quantify the absolute abundance of each unique TCRbeta CDR3 rearrangement, sequence reads were collapsed and filtered. For each sample, productive Simpson clonality was calculated by taking the square root of Simpson's diversity index across productive rearrangements. The source is immuneACCESS, and TCRdb retained only in-frame sequences with V and J called. Part of the clones is not carried over; for the studies checked, unresolved V genes explain less than half of this, and the remainder is unexplained. That table is the source of V, J and clone size, and D and trimming were worked out from the DNA. In all, the sample holds more than 45,000 clones, and 60% to 85% of those were seen once. Around 5.1% of the sample is taken by the ten largest.

Study-level results and caveats: Clinical and demographic metadata were provided uncurated, with the amount varying by source and participant.

Whole blood was collected in K2EDTA tubes by collaborating institutions according to the institutions' own protocols. For TCRbeta analysis, collaborator samples were shipped as frozen whole blood, as isolated PBMCs, or as DNA extracted from either sample type. The sequencing sample was made of peripheral blood. The chain is assembled from TRBV7-8 and TRBJ2-7, and TRBD2 may be the D gene, going by 5 matching bases. This receptor was obtained from a human donor in a cohort sampled during active COVID-19. The nucleotide sequence reads as follows: TGTGCCAGCAAGGGAATAGGGAGCTCCTACGAGCAGTACTTC. This sequence encodes CASKGIGSSYEQYF.